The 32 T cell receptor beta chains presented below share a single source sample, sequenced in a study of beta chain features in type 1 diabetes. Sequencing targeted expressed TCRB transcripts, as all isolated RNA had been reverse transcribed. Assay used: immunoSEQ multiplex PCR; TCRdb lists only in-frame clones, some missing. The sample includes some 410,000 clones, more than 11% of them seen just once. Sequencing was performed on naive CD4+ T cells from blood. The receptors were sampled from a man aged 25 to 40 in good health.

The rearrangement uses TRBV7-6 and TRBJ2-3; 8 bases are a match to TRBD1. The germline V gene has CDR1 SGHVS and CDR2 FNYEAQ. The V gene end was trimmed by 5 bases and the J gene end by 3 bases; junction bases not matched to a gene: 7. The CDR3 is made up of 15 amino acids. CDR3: CASSGRTGLTDTQYF. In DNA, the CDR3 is TGTGCCAGCAGCGGAAGGACAGGGTTGACAGATACGCAGTATTTT.

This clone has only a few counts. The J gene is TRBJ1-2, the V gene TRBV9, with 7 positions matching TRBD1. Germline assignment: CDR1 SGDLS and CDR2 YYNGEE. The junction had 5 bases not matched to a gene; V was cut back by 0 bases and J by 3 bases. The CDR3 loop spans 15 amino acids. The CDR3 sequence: CASSVDRGGDYGYTF. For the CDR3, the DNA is TGTGCCAGCAGCGTAGACAGGGGAGGAGACTATGGCTACACCTTC. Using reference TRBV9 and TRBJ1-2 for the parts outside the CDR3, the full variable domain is DSGVTQTPKHLITATGQRVTLRCSPRSGDLSVYWYQQSLDQGLQFLIQYYNGEERAKGNILERFSAQQFPDLHSELNLSSLELGDSALYFCASSVDRGGDYGYTFGSGTRLTVV.

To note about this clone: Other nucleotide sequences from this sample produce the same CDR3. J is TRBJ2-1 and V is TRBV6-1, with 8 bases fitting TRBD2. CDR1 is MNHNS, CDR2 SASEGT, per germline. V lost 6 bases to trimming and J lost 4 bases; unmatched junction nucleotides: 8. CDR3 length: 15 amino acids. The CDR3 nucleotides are TGTGCCAGCAGCTCAAGCGGGAGTTCGTACAATGAGCAGTTCTTC. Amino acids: CASSSSGSSYNEQFF.

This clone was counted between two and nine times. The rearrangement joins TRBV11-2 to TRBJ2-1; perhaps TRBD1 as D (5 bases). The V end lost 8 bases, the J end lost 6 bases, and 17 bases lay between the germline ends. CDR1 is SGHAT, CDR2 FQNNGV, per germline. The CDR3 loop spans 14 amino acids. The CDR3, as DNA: TGTGCCAGCCAGCTAGGGGTGATGCGCAATGAGCAGTTCTTC. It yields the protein CASQLGVMRNEQFF.

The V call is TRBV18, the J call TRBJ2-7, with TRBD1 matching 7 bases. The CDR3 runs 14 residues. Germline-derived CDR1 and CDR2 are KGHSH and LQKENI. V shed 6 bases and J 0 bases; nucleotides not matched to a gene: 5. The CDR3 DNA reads TGTGCCAGCTCCCCGACAGGGAACTCCTACGAGCAGTACGTC. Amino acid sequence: CASSPTGNSYEQYV.

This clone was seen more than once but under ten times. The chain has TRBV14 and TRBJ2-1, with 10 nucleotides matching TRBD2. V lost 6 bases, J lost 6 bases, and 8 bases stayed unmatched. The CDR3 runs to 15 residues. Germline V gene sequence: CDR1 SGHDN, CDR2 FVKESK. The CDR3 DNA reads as TGTGCCAGCAGTATACTAGCGGGATTGCCCAATGAGCAGTTCTTC. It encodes CASSILAGLPNEQFF.

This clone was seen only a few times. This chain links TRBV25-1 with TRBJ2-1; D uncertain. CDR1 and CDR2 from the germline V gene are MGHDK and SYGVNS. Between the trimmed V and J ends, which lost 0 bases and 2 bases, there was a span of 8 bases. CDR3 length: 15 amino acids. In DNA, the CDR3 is TGTGCCAGCAGTGAATATGGCAGAACCTACAATGAGCAGTTCTTC. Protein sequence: CASSEYGRTYNEQFF.

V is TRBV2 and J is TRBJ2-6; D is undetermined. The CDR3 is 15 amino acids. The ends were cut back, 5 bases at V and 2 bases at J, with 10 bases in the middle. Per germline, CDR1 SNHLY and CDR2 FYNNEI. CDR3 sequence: CASSTGFAGANVLTF. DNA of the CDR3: TGTGCCAGCAGTACCGGATTCGCTGGGGCCAACGTCCTGACTTTC.

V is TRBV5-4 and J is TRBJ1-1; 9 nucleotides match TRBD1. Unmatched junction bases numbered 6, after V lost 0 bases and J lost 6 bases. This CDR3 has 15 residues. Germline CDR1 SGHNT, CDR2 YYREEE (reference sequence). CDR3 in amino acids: CASSLGGTGISEAFF. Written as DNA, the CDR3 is TGTGCCAGCAGCTTGGGCGGGACAGGGATTTCTGAAGCTTTCTTT.

CDR3 sequence: CASSLGFGRAGNEQFF. The CDR3 DNA sequence: TGTGCCAGCAGCTTGGGGTTCGGCAGGGCAGGCAATGAGCAGTTCTTC. The chain links TRBV7-2 to TRBJ2-1; D is possibly TRBD1 (5 bases). Germline values: CDR1 SGHTA, CDR2 FQGNSA. V shed 3 bases and J shed 6 bases, with 18 bases lying between them. This CDR3 region has 16 residues.

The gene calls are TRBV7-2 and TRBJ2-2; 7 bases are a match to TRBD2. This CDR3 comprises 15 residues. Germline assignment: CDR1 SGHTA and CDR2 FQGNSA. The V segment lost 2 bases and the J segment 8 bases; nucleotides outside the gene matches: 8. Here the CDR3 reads CASSLRGRASGELFF. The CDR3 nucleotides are TGTGCCAGCAGCTTACGAGGGAGGGCCTCGGGGGAGCTGTTTTTT.

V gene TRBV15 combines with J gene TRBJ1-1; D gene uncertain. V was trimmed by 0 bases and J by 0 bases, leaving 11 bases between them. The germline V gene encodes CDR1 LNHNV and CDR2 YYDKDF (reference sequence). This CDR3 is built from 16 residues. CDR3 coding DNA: TGTGCCACCAGCAGAGATCGTGCGGCTATGAACACTGAAGCTTTCTTT. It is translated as CATSRDRAAMNTEAFF.

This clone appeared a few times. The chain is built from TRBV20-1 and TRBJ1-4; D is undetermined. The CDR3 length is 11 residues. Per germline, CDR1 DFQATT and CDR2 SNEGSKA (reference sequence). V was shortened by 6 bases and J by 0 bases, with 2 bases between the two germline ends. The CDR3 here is CSAPTNEKLFF. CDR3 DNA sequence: TGCAGTGCCCCAACTAATGAAAAACTGTTTTTT.

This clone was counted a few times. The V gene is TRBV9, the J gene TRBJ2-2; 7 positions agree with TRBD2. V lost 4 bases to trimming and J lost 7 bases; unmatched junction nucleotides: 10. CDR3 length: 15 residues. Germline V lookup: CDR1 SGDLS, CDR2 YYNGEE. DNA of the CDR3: TGTGCCAGCAGCCCCCTAGCGGTGGAGGGCGGGGAGCTGTTTTTT. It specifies CASSPLAVEGGELFF.

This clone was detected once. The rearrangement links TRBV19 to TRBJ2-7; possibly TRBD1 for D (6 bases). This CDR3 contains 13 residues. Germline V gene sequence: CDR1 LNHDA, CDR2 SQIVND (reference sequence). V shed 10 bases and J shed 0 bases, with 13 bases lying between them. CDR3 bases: TGTGCCACAAGAGAGGACAGCTCCTACGAGCAGTACTTC. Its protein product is CATREDSSYEQYF. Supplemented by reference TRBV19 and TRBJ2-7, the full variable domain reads DGGITQSPKYLFRKEGQNVTLSCEQNLNHDAMYWYRQDPGQGLRLIYYSQIVNDFQKGDIAEGYSVSREKKESFPLTVTSAQKNPTAFYLCATREDSSYEQYFGPGTRLTVT.

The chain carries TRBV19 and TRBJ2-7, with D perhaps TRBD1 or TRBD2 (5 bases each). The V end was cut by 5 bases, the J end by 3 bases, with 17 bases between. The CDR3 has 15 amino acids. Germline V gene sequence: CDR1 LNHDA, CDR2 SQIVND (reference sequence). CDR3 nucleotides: TGTGCCAGTAGTCCCCGGGACCCGGGGAACTACGAGCAGTACTTC. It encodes CASSPRDPGNYEQYF. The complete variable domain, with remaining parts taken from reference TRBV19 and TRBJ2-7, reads DGGITQSPKYLFRKEGQNVTLSCEQNLNHDAMYWYRQDPGQGLRLIYYSQIVNDFQKGDIAEGYSVSREKKESFPLTVTSAQKNPTAFYLCASSPRDPGNYEQYFGPGTRLTVT.

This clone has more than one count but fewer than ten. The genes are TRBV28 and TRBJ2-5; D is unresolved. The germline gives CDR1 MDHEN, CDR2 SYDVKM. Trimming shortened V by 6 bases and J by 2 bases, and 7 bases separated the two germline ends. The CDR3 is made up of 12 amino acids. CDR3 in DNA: TGTGCCAGCAGATCGGGTCAAGAGACCCAGTACTTC. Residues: CASRSGQETQYF.

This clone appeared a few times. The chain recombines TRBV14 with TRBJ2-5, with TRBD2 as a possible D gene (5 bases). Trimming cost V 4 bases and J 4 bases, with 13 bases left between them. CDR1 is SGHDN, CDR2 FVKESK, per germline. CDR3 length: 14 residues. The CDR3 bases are TGTGCCAGCAGCCGGAGTGGGAGAGCAGAGACCCAGTACTTC. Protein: CASSRSGRAETQYF.

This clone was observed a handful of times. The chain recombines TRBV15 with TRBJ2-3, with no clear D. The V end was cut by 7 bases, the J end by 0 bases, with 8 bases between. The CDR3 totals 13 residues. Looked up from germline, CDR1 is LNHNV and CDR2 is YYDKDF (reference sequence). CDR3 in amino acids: CATKWPSTDTQYF. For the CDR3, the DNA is TGTGCCACCAAATGGCCAAGCACAGATACGCAGTATTTT.

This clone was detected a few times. The CDR3 loop is CAWVKTGSGTEAFF. The CDR3 DNA sequence: TGTGCCTGGGTAAAGACAGGGAGTGGCACTGAAGCTTTCTTT. The chain employs TRBV30 and TRBJ1-1; TRBD1 matches at 7 bases. With V trimmed by 5 bases and J by 4 bases, 10 bases remained unmatched. The CDR3 runs to 14 residues. Looked up from germline, CDR1 is GTSNPN and CDR2 is SVGIG (reference sequence).

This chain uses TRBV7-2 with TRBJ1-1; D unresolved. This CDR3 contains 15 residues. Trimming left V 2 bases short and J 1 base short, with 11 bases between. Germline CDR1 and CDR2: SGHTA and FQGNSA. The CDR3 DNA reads TGTGCCAGCAGCTTAATGTCTCGGGGGAACACTGAAGCTTTCTTT. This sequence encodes CASSLMSRGNTEAFF.

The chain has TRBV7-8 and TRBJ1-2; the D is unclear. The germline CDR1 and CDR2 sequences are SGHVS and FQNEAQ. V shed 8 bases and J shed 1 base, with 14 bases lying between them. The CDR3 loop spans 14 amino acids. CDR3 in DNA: TGTGCCAGCGGCCGGGAGGAACATAACTATGGCTACACCTTC. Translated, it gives CASGREEHNYGYTF.

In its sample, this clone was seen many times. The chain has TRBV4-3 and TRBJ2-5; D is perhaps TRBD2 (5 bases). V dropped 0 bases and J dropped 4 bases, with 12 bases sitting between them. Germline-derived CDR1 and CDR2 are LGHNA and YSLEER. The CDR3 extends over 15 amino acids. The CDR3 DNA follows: TGCGCCAGCAGCCAAGATTCGGCTAGCCCAGAGACCCAGTACTTC. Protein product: CASSQDSASPETQYF.

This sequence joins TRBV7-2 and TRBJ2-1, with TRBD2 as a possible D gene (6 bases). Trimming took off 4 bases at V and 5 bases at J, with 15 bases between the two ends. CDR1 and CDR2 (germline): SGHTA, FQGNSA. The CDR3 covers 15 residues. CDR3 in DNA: TGTGCCAGCAGCTGGCTAGCGCCGGTCCACAATGAGCAGTTCTTC. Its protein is CASSWLAPVHNEQFF. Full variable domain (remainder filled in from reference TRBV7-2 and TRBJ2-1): GAGVSQSPSNKVTEKGKDVELRCDPISGHTALYWYRQSLGQGLEFLIYFQGNSAPDKSGLPSDRFSAERTGGSVSTLTIQRTQQEDSAVYLCASSWLAPVHNEQFFGPGTRLTVL.

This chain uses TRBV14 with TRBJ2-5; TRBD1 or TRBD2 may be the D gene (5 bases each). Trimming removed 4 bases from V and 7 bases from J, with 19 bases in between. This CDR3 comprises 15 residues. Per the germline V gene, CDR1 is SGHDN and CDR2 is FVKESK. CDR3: CASSRPRDPKGTQYF. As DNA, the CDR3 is TGTGCCAGCAGCCGCCCCAGGGACCCCAAGGGGACCCAGTACTTC.

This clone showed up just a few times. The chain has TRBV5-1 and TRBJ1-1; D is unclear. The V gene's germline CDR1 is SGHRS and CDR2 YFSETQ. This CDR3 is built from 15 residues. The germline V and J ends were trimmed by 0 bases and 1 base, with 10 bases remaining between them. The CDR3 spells CASSLVGRRNTEAFF. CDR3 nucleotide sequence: TGCGCCAGCAGCTTGGTAGGCAGGAGGAACACTGAAGCTTTCTTT.

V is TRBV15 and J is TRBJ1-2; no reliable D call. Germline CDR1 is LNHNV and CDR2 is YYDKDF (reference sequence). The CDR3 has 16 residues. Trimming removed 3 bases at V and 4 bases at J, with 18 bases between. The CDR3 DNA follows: TGTGCCACCAGCAGTCCCGACCCCCTCACAAGCTATGGCTACACCTTC. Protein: CATSSPDPLTSYGYTF. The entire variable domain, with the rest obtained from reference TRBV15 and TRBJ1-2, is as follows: DAMVIQNPRYQVTQFGKPVTLSCSQTLNHNVMYWYQQKSSQAPKLLFHYYDKDFNNEADTPDNFQSRRPNTSFCFLDIRSPGLGDTAMYLCATSSPDPLTSYGYTFGSGTRLTVV.

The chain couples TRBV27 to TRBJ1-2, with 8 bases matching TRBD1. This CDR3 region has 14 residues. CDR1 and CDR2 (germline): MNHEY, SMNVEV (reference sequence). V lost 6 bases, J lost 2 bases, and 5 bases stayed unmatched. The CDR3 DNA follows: TGTGCCAGCAGAAGACAGGGGTTAAACTATGGCTACACCTTC. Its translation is CASRRQGLNYGYTF.

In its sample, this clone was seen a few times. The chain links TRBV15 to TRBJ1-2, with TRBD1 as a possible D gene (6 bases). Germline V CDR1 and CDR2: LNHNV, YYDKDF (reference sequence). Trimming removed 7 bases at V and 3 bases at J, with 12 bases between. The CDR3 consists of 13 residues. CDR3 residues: CATTQGTHYGYTF. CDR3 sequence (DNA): TGTGCCACCACCCAGGGGACCCACTATGGCTACACCTTC.

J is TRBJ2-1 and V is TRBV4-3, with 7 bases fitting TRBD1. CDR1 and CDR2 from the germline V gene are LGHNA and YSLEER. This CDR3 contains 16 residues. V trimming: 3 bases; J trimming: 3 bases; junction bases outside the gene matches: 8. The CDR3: CASSHPTGSRYNEQFF. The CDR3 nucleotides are TGCGCCAGCAGCCACCCGACAGGGTCTCGCTACAATGAGCAGTTCTTC.

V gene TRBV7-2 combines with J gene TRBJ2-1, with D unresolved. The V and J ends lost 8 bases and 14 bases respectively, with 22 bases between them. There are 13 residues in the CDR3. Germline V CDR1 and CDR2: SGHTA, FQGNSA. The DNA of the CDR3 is TGTGCCAGCGCGTTAAGCCGTAGTCCTGGGGAGTTCTTC. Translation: CASALSRSPGEFF. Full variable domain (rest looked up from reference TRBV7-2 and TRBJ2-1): GAGVSQSPSNKVTEKGKDVELRCDPISGHTALYWYRQSLGQGLEFLIYFQGNSAPDKSGLPSDRFSAERTGGSVSTLTIQRTQQEDSAVYLCASALSRSPGEFFGPGTRLTVL.

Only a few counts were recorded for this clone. In nucleotides, the CDR3 is TGTGCCAGCGCTTTCTCCTACGAGCAGTACGTC. Translating it yields CASAFSYEQYV. The rearrangement joins TRBV6-1 to TRBJ2-7; D is ambiguous. CDR1 and CDR2 (germline): MNHNS, SASEGT. This CDR3 is built from 11 residues. The V end was cut by 8 bases, the J end by 0 bases, with 5 bases between.